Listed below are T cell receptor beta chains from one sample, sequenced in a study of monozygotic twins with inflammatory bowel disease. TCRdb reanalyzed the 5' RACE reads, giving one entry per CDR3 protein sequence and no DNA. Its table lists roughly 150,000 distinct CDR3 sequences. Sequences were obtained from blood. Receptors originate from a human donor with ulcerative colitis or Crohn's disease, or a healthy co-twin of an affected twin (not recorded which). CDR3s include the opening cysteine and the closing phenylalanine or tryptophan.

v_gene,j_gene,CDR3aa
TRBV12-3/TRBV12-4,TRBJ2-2,CASSLSRQGVGELFF
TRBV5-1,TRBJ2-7,CASSPGQVSYEQYF
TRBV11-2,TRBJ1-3,CASSLSRFGNTIYF
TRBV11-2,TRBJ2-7,CASMYLYEQYF
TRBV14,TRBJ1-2,CASSQTDLGYTF
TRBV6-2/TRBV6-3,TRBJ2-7,CASTNDREGGRYEQYF
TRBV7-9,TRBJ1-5,CASSLARDRVYQPQHF
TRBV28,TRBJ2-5,CASSPGQETQYF
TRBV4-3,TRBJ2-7,CASSQDRDGAYEQYF
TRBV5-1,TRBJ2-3,CASSLVPHQGAGADTQYF
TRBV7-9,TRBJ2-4,CASSLEGSAKNIQYF
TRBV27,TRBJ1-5,CASSFRDRVEPQHF
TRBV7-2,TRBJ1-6,CASSKTDRAFRNSPLHF
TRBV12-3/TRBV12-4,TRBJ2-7,CASRDPGTDFYEQYF
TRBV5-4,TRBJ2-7,CASSLGQLTYEQYF
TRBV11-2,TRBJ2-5,CASSPGFGETQYF
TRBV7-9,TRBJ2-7,CASTFGGYGEQYF
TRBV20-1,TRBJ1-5,CSAHWTGAYSNQPQHF
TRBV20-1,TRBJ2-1,CSAAPLIWTSSVEQFF
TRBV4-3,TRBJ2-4,CASSRVEDRGAIQYF
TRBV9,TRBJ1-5,CASSVDGLGNQPQHF
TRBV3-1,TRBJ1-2,CASSQDLYGYTF
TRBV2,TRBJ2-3,CASTSGYTDTQYF
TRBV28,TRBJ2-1,CASSGQYNEQFF
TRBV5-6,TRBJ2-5,CASSFETPPLQETQYF
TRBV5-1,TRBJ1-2,CASSLTRVGNYGYTF
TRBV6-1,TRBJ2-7,CASTTSGSYEQYF
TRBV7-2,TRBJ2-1,CASSNPASGSGEQFF
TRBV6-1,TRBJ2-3,CASGLGLATDTQYF
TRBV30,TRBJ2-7,CAWSMEYYEQYF
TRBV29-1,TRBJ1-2,CSVDGQQGRNYGYTF
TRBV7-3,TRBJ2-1,CASSQRTSGDNEQFF
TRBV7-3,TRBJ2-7,CASSLYGGVSYEQYF
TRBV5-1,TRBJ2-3,CASNERAGQGTDTQYF
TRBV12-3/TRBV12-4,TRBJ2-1,CASRNEGTYNEQFF
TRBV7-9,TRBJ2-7,CASSLGPSWANVEQYF
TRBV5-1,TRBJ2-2,CASSPTVNTGELFF
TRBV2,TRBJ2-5,CASRTTSLAGRQETQYF
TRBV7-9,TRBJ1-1,CASSQGEKEAFF
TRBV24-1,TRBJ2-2,CATSRAGGRFTGELFF
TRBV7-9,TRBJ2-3,CASSFTGGPRTDTQYF